What follows is one T cell receptor (beta chain) and its context. Its specificity is unknown. The germline V and J ends were trimmed by 4 bases and 1 base, with 6 bases remaining between them. The CDR3 is 12 amino acids. CDR1 is SQVTM, CDR2 ANQGSEA, per germline. This record comes from a study of vaccination and CD4 T cells after COVID-19. As for treatment: roughly 11-day PBMC culture with coronavirus spike peptide pools or control peptides (ViraFEST assay). Once obtained from cultured CD4+ T cells, the DNA was sequenced using the Oncomine TCR Beta short-read assay. From the PCR reads, TCRdb called clonotypes with MiXCR, one entry per CDR3 protein. Counted here are some 21,000 distinct CDR3 sequences, around half occurring once; the ten biggest clones make up roughly 4%.

This specimen was CD4+ T cells from blood, cultured in vitro, taken before SARS-CoV-2 vaccination. The receptor's source is a human donor who had recovered from COVID-19. The rearrangement joins TRBV29-1 to TRBJ2-3, with TRBD1 as a possible D gene (5 bases). The DNA of the CDR3 is TGCAGCGTTGGGGGCGGCACAGATACGCAGTATTTT. Translating it yields CSVGGGTDTQYF.